This T cell receptor (beta chain) was identified in a study of regulatory T cells in long-lasting Graves disease. Overall study findings and caveats: Among samples with persistent disease, TRBV28, TRBJ1-2 and TRBJ2-5 were favored. With under 3,500 shared public clonotypes, persistent patients exceeded new patients, who shared about a thousand. The analysis examined peripheral blood only and excluded thyroid tissue.

The time point was: newly diagnosed GD, antithyroid drugs for less than 3 months. The TCR library was made from RNA that had been extracted from PBMCs in TRIzol. This clonotype was found many times. What it binds is unknown. V lost 9 bases and J lost 1; bases outside the gene matches: 2. Per the germline V gene, CDR1 is SNHLY and CDR2 is FYNNEI. This CDR3 contains 13 residues. The TCR beta library used iRepertoire HTBI primers with Arm-PCR amplification of CDR3. Per the original methods: The samples included around 62 TRBV and under 15 TRBJ segments. TCRdb reprocessed the multiplex PCR reads with MiXCR, giving one entry per CDR3 protein. The V and J calls, along with clone size, are taken from TCRdb and not from the paper's own processing. The data contain 620,000 or so distinct CDR3 sequences, 16% of them seen just once; the ten biggest clones take up 18%. This sample also appeared in a second study, on T cells in Graves' hyperthyroidism and ophthalmopathy.

This material consisted of peripheral blood mononuclear cells (PBMCs), taken at new diagnosis, from a patient treated with antithyroid drugs. This sequence originates from a woman aged 25-40 years with Graves disease. This sequence joins TRBV2 and TRBJ2-2; TRBD1 matches 7 bases. The CDR3 DNA reads as TGTGCCAGAACAGGGGAGAACACCGGGGAGCTGTTTTTT. It translates to CARTGENTGELFF.